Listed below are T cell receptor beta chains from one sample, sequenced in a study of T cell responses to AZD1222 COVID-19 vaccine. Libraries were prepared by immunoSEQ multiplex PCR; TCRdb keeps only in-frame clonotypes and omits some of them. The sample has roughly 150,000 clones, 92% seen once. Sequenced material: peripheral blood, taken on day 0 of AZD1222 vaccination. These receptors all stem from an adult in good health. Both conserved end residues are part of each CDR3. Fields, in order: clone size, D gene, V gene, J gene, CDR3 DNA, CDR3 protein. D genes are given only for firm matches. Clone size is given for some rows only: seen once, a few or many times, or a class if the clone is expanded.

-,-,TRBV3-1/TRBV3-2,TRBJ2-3,TGTGCCAGCAGCCATACCTGTCTCACACGCACAGATACGCAGTATTTT,CASSHTCLTRTDTQYF
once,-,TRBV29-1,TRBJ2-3,TGCAGCGTTGAATCAAGGGAGAGGTTCGCAGATACGCAGTATTTT,CSVESRERFADTQYF
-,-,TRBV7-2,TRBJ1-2,TGTGCCAGCAGCTTAGGCAGGGGAAACTATGGCTACACCTTC,CASSLGRGNYGYTF
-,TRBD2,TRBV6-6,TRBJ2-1,TGTGCCAGCAGTCGCCGGACTAGCGGGAGGGTATTATCCTACAATGAGCAGTTCTTC,CASSRRTSGRVLSYNEQFF
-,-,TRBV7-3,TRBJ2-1,TGTGCCAGCAGCTTGTCCCAAGGCCCCTACAATGAGCAGTTCTTC,CASSLSQGPYNEQFF
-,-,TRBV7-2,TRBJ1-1,TGTGCCAGCAGCTTAGGTGGGGCGGCCGCGAGGGCTTTCTTT,CASSLGGAAARAFF
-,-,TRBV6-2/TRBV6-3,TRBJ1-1,TGTGCCAGCAGTTTAACAGGGTTTGAAGCTTTCTTT,CASSLTGFEAFF
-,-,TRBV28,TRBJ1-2,TGTGCCACCCTTAGGGCAGGAAGGTCGGCTAACTATGGCTACACCTTC,CATLRAGRSANYGYTF
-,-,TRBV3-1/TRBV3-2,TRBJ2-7,TGTGCCAGCAGCCAAGAAGAGGGACCATACGAGCAGTACTTC,CASSQEEGPYEQYF
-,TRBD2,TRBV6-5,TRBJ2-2,TGTGTCGCGGGAGGCGGCACCGGGGAGCTGTTTTTT,CVAGGGTGELFF
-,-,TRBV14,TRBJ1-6,TGTGCCAGCAGCTTAGGAACAAGGGGTTCCTCACCCCTCCACTTT,CASSLGTRGSSPLHF
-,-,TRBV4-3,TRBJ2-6,TGCGCCAGCAGCCAAGCGGACTATTCGAGCTCTGGGGCCAACGTCCTGACTTTC,CASSQADYSSSGANVLTF
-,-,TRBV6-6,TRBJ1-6,TGTGCCAGCACCCCCGAGGGCAGCCCTTATAATTCACCCCTCCACTTT,CASTPEGSPYNSPLHF
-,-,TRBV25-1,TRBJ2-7,TGTGCCAGCACCCCGGGAGAAAGGGGCTCCTACGAGCAGTACTTC,CASTPGERGSYEQYF
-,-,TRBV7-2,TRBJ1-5,TGTGCCAGCAGCCCTGGGGCCACTCATAGCAATCAGCCCCAGCATTTT,CASSPGATHSNQPQHF
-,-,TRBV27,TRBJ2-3,TGTGCCAGCAGTTTCCTCGGAGGGGCAGATACGCAGTATTTT,CASSFLGGADTQYF
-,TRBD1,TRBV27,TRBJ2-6,TGTGCCAGCAGTACAGGGGCTGGGGCCAACGTCCTGACTTTC,CASSTGAGANVLTF
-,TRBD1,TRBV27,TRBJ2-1,TGTGCCAGCAGTTTAATGGCAGGGGGTGCCTACAATGAGCAGTTCTTC,CASSLMAGGAYNEQFF
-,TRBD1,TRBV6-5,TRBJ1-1,TGTGCCAGCATCTTACAGGGGGCAGTTCCTGCTTTCTTT,CASILQGAVPAFF
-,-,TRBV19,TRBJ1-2,TGTGCCAGTACGGGAATCGATCCATTTAACTATGGCTACACCTTC,CASTGIDPFNYGYTF
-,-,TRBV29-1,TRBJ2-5,TGCAGCGTTGCGGGGGATCCGGGACAACCGGGGGAGACCCAGTACTTC,CSVAGDPGQPGETQYF
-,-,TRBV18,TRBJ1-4,TGTGCCAGCTCACCATTTGGACAGATAAATGAAAAACTGTTTTTT,CASSPFGQINEKLFF
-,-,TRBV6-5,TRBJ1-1,TGTGCCAGCAGTTACTTAGGCCAGCCGAACACTGAAGCTTTCTTT,CASSYLGQPNTEAFF
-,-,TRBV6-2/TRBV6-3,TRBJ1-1,TGTGCCAGCAGTCCCGAGGGGGGTAAGACTGAAGCTTTCTTT,CASSPEGGKTEAFF
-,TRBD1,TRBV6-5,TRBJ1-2,TGTGCCAGCACCCCGGGACAGATCTATGGCTACACCTTC,CASTPGQIYGYTF
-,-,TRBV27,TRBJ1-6,TGTGCCAGCAGCCTACAGGGAACCTATAATTCACCCCTCCACTTT,CASSLQGTYNSPLHF
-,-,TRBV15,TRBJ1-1,TGTGCCACCAGCAGTGAGGGGAACACTGAAGCTTTCTTT,CATSSEGNTEAFF
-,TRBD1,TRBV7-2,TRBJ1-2,TGTGCCAGCAGCTTAGTAGGGACAGCCAGTAACTATGGCTACACCTTC,CASSLVGTASNYGYTF
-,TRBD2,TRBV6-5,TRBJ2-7,TGTGCCAGCAGTTTGGGCGGGGGGCCCAGCGAGCAGTACTTC,CASSLGGGPSEQYF
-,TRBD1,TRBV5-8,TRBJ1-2,TGTGCCAGCAGTCATGACAGGGGAAGTGGCTACACCTTC,CASSHDRGSGYTF
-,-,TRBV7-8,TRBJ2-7,TGTGCCAGCAGCTTAGCTAGGTCTTGGCGCTACGAGCAGTACTTC,CASSLARSWRYEQYF
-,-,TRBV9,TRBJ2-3,TGTGCCAGCAGCGTGGCGGGCACAGATACGCAGTATTTT,CASSVAGTDTQYF
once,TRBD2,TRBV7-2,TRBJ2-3,TGTGCCGGGACTAGCGCAGATACGCAGTATTTT,CAGTSADTQYF
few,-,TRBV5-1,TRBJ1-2,TGCGCCAGCAGCCCCTCAAGACGCTATGGCTACACCTTC,CASSPSRRYGYTF
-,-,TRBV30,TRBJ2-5,TGTGCCTGGAGTGTACTGCCAGCAGAGACCCAGTACTTC,CAWSVLPAETQYF
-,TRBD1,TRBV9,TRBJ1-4,TGTGCCAGCGGTCCCGGGACAGGGGACGAAAAACTGTTTTTT,CASGPGTGDEKLFF
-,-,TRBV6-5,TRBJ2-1,TGTGCCAGCAGCGTACTTGGGGGCAATGAGCAGTTCTTC,CASSVLGGNEQFF
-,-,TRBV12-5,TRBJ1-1,TGTGCTAGTGGCCCTTCACAGGGTTACACTGAAGCTTTCTTT,CASGPSQGYTEAFF